Each of the 27 T cell receptor beta chains below was sequenced from the same sample in a study of T cells in Graves' hyperthyroidism and ophthalmopathy. What was amplified from RNA transcripts were TCR beta CDR3 regions. A first-round RT-PCR of the TCR CDR3 used the HTBI primer set. Each CDR3 protein gets one entry after TCRdb re-called the multiplex PCR reads with MiXCR. The sample comprises around 350,000 distinct CDR3 sequences, about 18% of which are singletons, and about 3.5% rests with the top ten. The sequencing sample was made of blood. The source of these receptors is a woman aged 18-35 years with Graves' hyperthyroidism.

Concerning this clonotype: This may arise from a read error, as a much more abundant clone is one base away. This chain joins TRBV27 and TRBJ2-7; D unresolved. Looked up from germline, CDR1 is MNHEY and CDR2 is SMNVEV (reference sequence). The CDR3 is 14 amino acids. Trimming cost V 0 bases and J 5 bases, with 11 bases left between them. The chain's CDR3 is CASSLSQQSHEQYF. The CDR3 DNA reads as TGTGCCAGCAGTTTATCCCAGCAGTCCCACGAGCAGTACTTC.

This clonotype was seen ten or more times. The chain links TRBV20-1 to TRBJ1-1, with 8 bases identical to TRBD1. Germline CDR1 reads DFQATT; CDR2 reads SNEGSKA (reference sequence). This CDR3 has 13 residues. The junction had 8 bases not matched to a gene; V was cut back by 7 bases and J by 4 bases. The CDR3: CSVPTGGFTEAFF. The CDR3 DNA reads as TGCAGTGTCCCTACAGGGGGTTTCACTGAAGCTTTCTTT.

Many counts were recorded for this clonotype. This rearrangement joins TRBV5-1 to TRBJ1-1, with D possibly being TRBD1 (5 bases). This CDR3 is built from 15 residues. V dropped 1 base and J dropped 2 bases, with 12 bases sitting between them. From germline, CDR1 is SGHRS and CDR2 YFSETQ. The CDR3 is CASSLMGGTNTEAFF. The CDR3 DNA sequence: TGCGCCAGCAGCTTGATGGGTGGGACCAACACTGAAGCTTTCTTT.

In this sample, this clonotype turned up many times. Since a much larger clone is just one base distant, this may be a read error. The V gene is TRBV25-1, the J gene TRBJ1-1; D is ambiguous. Trimming cost V 3 bases and J 3 bases, with 8 bases left between them. Germline CDR1 and CDR2: MGHDK and SYGVNS. The CDR3 length is 13 residues. The DNA for the CDR3 is TGTGCCAGCAGTGATTCGGGGTACACTGAAGCTTTCTTT. Its protein product is CASSDSGYTEAFF.

The chain combines TRBV10-2 with TRBJ1-5; TRBD1 aligns across 8 bases. The CDR3 extends over 15 amino acids. CDR1 WSHSY and CDR2 SAAADI come from the germline V gene. V dropped 5 bases and J dropped 6; count of bases not matched to a gene: 9. The CDR3, as DNA: TGCGCCAGCAGTTACGGGACAGGAGGGGGTCAGCCCCAGCATTTT. The encoded protein is CASSYGTGGGQPQHF.

The chain combines TRBV6-2 or TRBV6-3 with TRBJ2-2; TRBD2 aligns across 10 bases. The CDR3 runs to 19 residues. The germline CDR1 and CDR2 sequences are MNHEY and SVGEGT. Unmatched junction bases numbered 9, after V lost 2 bases and J lost 0 bases. CDR3 sequence reads: CASSYRLAGALANTGELFF. CDR3 nucleotides: TGTGCCAGCAGTTACAGGCTAGCGGGAGCCCTCGCGAACACCGGGGAGCTGTTTTTT.

This clonotype came up many times. This sequence joins TRBV10-1 and TRBJ2-2; 7 nucleotides align to TRBD1. The germline gives CDR1 WNHNN, CDR2 SYGVQD (reference sequence). This CDR3 has 14 residues. The V segment lost 6 bases and the J segment 7 bases; nucleotides outside the gene matches: 8. The CDR3 sequence: CASSRDSSGGELFF. The CDR3 nucleotides are TGCGCCAGCAGCCGGGACAGTTCAGGCGGGGAGCTGTTTTTT.

The chain uses TRBV5-1 and TRBJ2-5, with TRBD2 matching over 7 bases. The V gene's germline CDR1 is SGHRS and CDR2 YFSETQ. The CDR3 contains 14 residues. Trimming at V came to 5 bases and at J to 2 bases, leaving 6 bases not matched to a gene. Here the CDR3 DNA reads TGCGCCAGCAGTCCCGCCGGGGGGCAAGAGACCCAGTACTTC. It encodes CASSPAGGQETQYF.

The rearrangement joins TRBV7-8 to TRBJ2-7; 9 bases match TRBD1. V lost 6 bases to trimming and J lost 1 base; unmatched junction nucleotides: 16. Germline loops: CDR1 SGHVS, CDR2 FQNEAQ. CDR3 length: 18 residues. In nucleotides, the CDR3 is TGTGCCAGCAGTCTTCCTTTTTCCCCGGGACAGGGATCCTACGAGCAGTACTTC. Translated, it gives CASSLPFSPGQGSYEQYF.

This clonotype showed up many times. This chain uses TRBV18 with TRBJ2-2; TRBD1 matches at 9 bases. The CDR3 extends over 14 amino acids. The trim removed 7 bases at V and 6 bases at J, leaving 6 bases unmatched. Germline CDR1 KGHSH, CDR2 LQKENI. CDR3 DNA: TGTGCCAGCTTTCGGGACAGGGACGCCGGGGAGCTGTTTTTT. Protein product: CASFRDRDAGELFF.

The chain combines TRBV28 with TRBJ1-5; TRBD1 aligns across 12 bases. V lost 6 bases and J lost 7; bases outside the gene matches: 10. The CDR3 sequence is 16 residues long. Germline lookup yields CDR1 MDHEN and CDR2 SYDVKM. The CDR3 bases are TGTGCCAGCAGACCGATCGGGACAGGGGGCACACAGCCCCAGCATTTT. As protein: CASRPIGTGGTQPQHF.

This clonotype was picked up many times. V usage is TRBV15 and J usage is TRBJ1-5, with D tentatively TRBD1 (5 bases). Germline values: CDR1 LNHNV, CDR2 YYDKDF (reference sequence). V dropped 6 bases and J dropped 7 bases, with 13 bases sitting between them. This CDR3 is 13 amino acids long. CDR3 sequence reads: CATRGTGGQPQHF. The DNA of the CDR3 is TGTGCCACCAGGGGGACCGGCGGCCAGCCCCAGCATTTT.

This clonotype was seen at least ten times. The chain uses TRBV27 and TRBJ1-5; D gene unclear. V was cut by 5 bases and J by 6 bases, with 11 bases left in between. The CDR3 consists of 13 residues. The germline V gene encodes CDR1 MNHEY and CDR2 SMNVEV (reference sequence). In DNA, the CDR3 is TGTGCCAGCAGTCCCAATGTCGGTCAGCCCCAGCATTTT. Amino acid sequence: CASSPNVGQPQHF.

This chain joins TRBV20-1 and TRBJ2-5; D is unclear. Germline V gene lookup returns CDR1 DFQATT and CDR2 SNEGSKA (reference sequence). The V end lost 0 bases, the J end lost 2 bases, and 7 bases lay between the germline ends. The CDR3 extends over 13 amino acids. CDR3 in amino acids: CSAREVFQETQYF. The CDR3 DNA follows: TGCAGTGCTAGAGAAGTATTTCAAGAGACCCAGTACTTC.

This clonotype was recorded at least ten times. J is TRBJ1-2 and V is TRBV28; no clear D gene. Germline lookup yields CDR1 MDHEN and CDR2 SYDVKM. The CDR3 length is 14 residues. V gave up 4 bases and J gave up 4 bases, with 13 bases separating them. As DNA, the CDR3 is TGTGCCAGCAGTTCCACTAGAGTCCCCTATGGCTACACCTTC. Protein: CASSSTRVPYGYTF.

This clonotype came up many times. The rearrangement uses TRBV6-5 and TRBJ2-7; 8 nucleotides align to TRBD1. V shed 2 bases, J shed 5 bases, and the junction held 11 bases outside the gene matches. The CDR3 is 16 residues long. Looked up from germline, CDR1 is MNHEY and CDR2 is SVGAGI. The CDR3 region is CASSYTLTGVVDEQYF. DNA for the CDR3: TGTGCCAGCAGTTACACTCTGACAGGGGTAGTCGACGAGCAGTACTTC.

This clonotype was seen ten or more times. The chain joins TRBV12-3 or TRBV12-4 to TRBJ1-2; TRBD1 might be the D (6 bases). The germline V and J ends were trimmed by 6 bases and 1 base, with 15 bases remaining between them. The CDR3 is 15 residues long. The CDR3 sequence: CASSPPGHRNYGYTF. The CDR3 coding sequence is TGTGCCAGCAGCCCCCCGGGACATCGTAACTATGGCTACACCTTC.

Ten or more counts support this clonotype. V and J are TRBV5-1 and TRBJ1-6; D gene ambiguous. This CDR3 is 16 amino acids long. V was pared by 0 bases and J by 7 bases, with 14 bases between. CDR1 is SGHRS, CDR2 YFSETQ, per germline. The CDR3, as DNA: TGCGCCAGCAGCTTGGACCCGGGTGGTTTGAATTCACCCCTCCACTTT. Protein: CASSLDPGGLNSPLHF.

This clonotype was found many times. The chain joins TRBV6-2 or TRBV6-3 to TRBJ2-5, with D perhaps matching TRBD2 (6 bases). CDR3 size: 14 residues. Trimming removed 1 base from V and 5 bases from J, with 11 bases in between. The germline gives CDR1 MNHEY, CDR2 SVGEGT. The CDR3 DNA reads TGTGCCAGCAGTTACTGGGTAGGAGGGGAGACCCAGTACTTC. Protein sequence: CASSYWVGGETQYF.

This clonotype was counted only a few times. The chain has TRBV7-3 and TRBJ2-2, with 13 nucleotides matching TRBD2. The CDR3 is 16 amino acids. CDR1 and CDR2 (germline): SGHTA, FQGTGA. V trimming: 4 bases; J trimming: 4 bases; junction bases outside the gene matches: 3. The CDR3 DNA sequence: TGTGCCAGCAGCTCTGGGACTAGCGGGATCACCGGGGAGCTGTTTTTT. It is translated as CASSSGTSGITGELFF. Drawing the rest from reference TRBV7-3 and TRBJ2-2, the complete variable domain is GAGVSQTPSNKVTEKGKYVELRCDPISGHTALYWYRQSLGQGPEFLIYFQGTGAADDSGLPNDRFFAVRPEGSVSTLKIQRTERGDSAVYLCASSSGTSGITGELFFGEGSRLTVL.

This clonotype was picked up many times. This chain connects TRBV19 to TRBJ2-2, with a weak D call TRBD1 (6 bases). This CDR3 spans 17 amino acids. Germline V gene data show CDR1 as LNHDA and CDR2 as SQIVND (reference sequence). V lost 0 bases, J lost 7 bases, and 18 bases lay in between. The CDR3 DNA follows: TGTGCCAGTAGTATAGATCCTCGGCGCAGGGGAAGCGGGGAGCTGTTTTTT. Its translation is CASSIDPRRRGSGELFF. The entire variable domain, with the rest obtained from reference TRBV19 and TRBJ2-2, is as follows: DGGITQSPKYLFRKEGQNVTLSCEQNLNHDAMYWYRQDPGQGLRLIYYSQIVNDFQKGDIAEGYSVSREKKESFPLTVTSAQKNPTAFYLCASSIDPRRRGSGELFFGEGSRLTVL.

The table lists this clonotype with many counts. The chain combines TRBV5-1 with TRBJ2-5; D tentatively reads TRBD1 or TRBD2 (5 bases each). Germline-derived CDR1 and CDR2 are SGHRS and YFSETQ. This CDR3 is built from 15 residues. The V end was cut by 3 bases, the J end by 5 bases, with 17 bases between. The CDR3 DNA is TGCGCCAGCAGCTCGACTGAGGGGTGGGGCGAGACCCAGTACTTC. Protein: CASSSTEGWGETQYF. The whole variable domain, filled in from reference TRBV5-1 and TRBJ2-5, reads KAGVTQTPRYLIKTRGQQVTLSCSPISGHRSVSWYQQTPGQGLQFLFEYFSETQRNKGNFPGRFSGRQFSNSRSEMNVSTLELGDSALYLCASSSTEGWGETQYFGPGTRLLVL.

This clonotype showed up many times. The chain employs TRBV20-1 and TRBJ1-1; D is perhaps TRBD1 (5 bases). Germline CDR1 reads DFQATT; CDR2 reads SNEGSKA (reference sequence). V lost 6 bases and J 4 bases, leaving 15 bases between the germline ends. There are 13 residues in the CDR3. The CDR3, as DNA: TGCAGTGCCTCCGGGGGGGACCTCACTGAAGCTTTCTTT. Encoded protein: CSASGGDLTEAFF.

The CDR3 DNA reads as TGTGCCAGCAGCCCAGTGGAGGGTATCGGGGAGACCCAGTACTTC. This translates into CASSPVEGIGETQYF. The chain carries TRBV7-2 and TRBJ2-5, with D perhaps matching TRBD2 (6 bases). Germline-derived CDR1 and CDR2 are SGHTA and FQGNSA. This CDR3 comprises 15 residues. Trimming cost V 5 bases and J 5 bases, with 18 bases left between them.

There are many counts of this clonotype. The J gene is TRBJ2-7, the V gene TRBV6-2 or TRBV6-3; the D gene could be TRBD1 or TRBD2 (5 bases each). Trimming shortened V by 0 bases and J by 2 bases, and 14 bases separated the two germline ends. The CDR3 consists of 16 residues. CDR1 and CDR2 (germline): MNHEY, SVGEGT. CDR3 DNA sequence: TGTGCCAGCAGTTACTCGTTCGGGACGAGGACCTACGAGCAGTACTTC. This encodes CASSYSFGTRTYEQYF.

This chain uses TRBV11-1 with TRBJ1-2; D possibly corresponds to TRBD1 (5 bases). With 5 bases removed from V and 0 bases from J, the gap between germline ends came to 22 bases. Germline CDR1 reads SGHAT; CDR2 reads FQDESV (reference sequence). The CDR3 runs 18 residues. Here the CDR3 reads CASSPLPGPVGANYGYTF. CDR3 in DNA: TGTGCCAGCAGCCCCCTCCCAGGGCCAGTTGGGGCTAACTATGGCTACACCTTC.

The chain uses TRBV6-2 or TRBV6-3 and TRBJ2-7; D not resolved. Trimming took 7 bases from V and 0 from J, leaving 13 bases between them. CDR1 and CDR2 (germline): MNHEY, SVGEGT. The CDR3 is 14 residues long. The CDR3 loop reads CASKSGLISYEQYF. Written as DNA, the CDR3 is TGTGCCAGCAAGTCGGGCCTTATCTCCTACGAGCAGTACTTC.